The 7 T cell receptor beta chains given below trace back to one sample, sequenced in a study of molecular identifiers for immune sequencing clone quantification. Each CDR3 protein gets one entry after TCRdb re-called the PCR reads with MiXCR. Here the sample spans roughly 320,000 distinct CDR3 sequences, over 20% being singletons. What was sequenced was naive CD8+ T cells from blood, with Jurkat cell RNA spiked in. This sample's subset: FACS-sorted CD8+CD4-CCR7+CD45RA+ naive T cells. These receptors all stem from a human donor in good health. Some libraries in this study had Jurkat cell RNA spiked in.

This chain links TRBV11-2 with TRBJ1-3; 7 nucleotides agree with TRBD1. With 5 bases clipped from V and 1 base from J, the junction kept 2 bases outside the gene matches. The CDR3 totals 14 residues. Germline CDR1 reads SGHAT; CDR2 reads FQNNGV. The CDR3: CASSLGQSGNTIYF. DNA of the CDR3: TGTGCCAGCAGCCTGGGACAGTCTGGAAACACCATATATTTT.

V gene TRBV6-5 combines with J gene TRBJ2-2, with TRBD2 identical over 7 bases. Trimming cost V 6 bases and J 5 bases; bases outside gene matches: 6. This CDR3 comprises 14 residues. CDR1 and CDR2 from the germline V gene are MNHEY and SVGAGI. The CDR3 here is CASRAGEYTGELFF. For the CDR3, the DNA is TGTGCCAGCAGGGCGGGAGAATATACCGGGGAGCTGTTTTTT.

This clonotype appeared many times. The V gene is TRBV29-1, the J gene TRBJ2-1; 9 positions agree with TRBD1. The CDR3 covers 17 residues. The germline V gene encodes CDR1 SQVTM and CDR2 ANQGSEA. Losses at the gene ends were 8 bases for V and 1 base for J; bases not matched to a gene: 15. CDR3 DNA: TGCAGCCCCCTTGCCGCGTCAGACAGGGGGTCCTACAATGAGCAGTTCTTC. It is translated as CSPLAASDRGSYNEQFF.

About this clonotype: A read error may explain this, as a much larger clone is one base away. The V and J genes are TRBV7-3 and TRBJ2-3; D gene ambiguous. Deletions cut 8 bases from V and 4 bases from J, with 16 bases between. Germline CDR1 and CDR2: SGHTA and FQGTGA. The CDR3 is made up of 14 amino acids. As DNA, the CDR3 is TGTGCCAGCGGCCTGAGTCCTACCGCAGATACGCAGTATTTT. Its protein is CASGLSPTADTQYF.

This clonotype was seen repeatedly, ten times or more. The rearrangement links TRBV19 to TRBJ2-2, with D perhaps matching TRBD2 (5 bases). The CDR3 consists of 14 residues. V was pared by 4 bases and J by 2 bases, with 8 bases between. From germline, CDR1 is LNHDA and CDR2 SQIVND (reference sequence). CDR3 sequence: CASSTGYNTGELFF. CDR3 nucleotides: TGTGCCAGTAGTACGGGGTACAACACCGGGGAGCTGTTTTTT.

The chain employs TRBV27 and TRBJ2-1; D is ambiguous. There are 13 residues in the CDR3. Deletions cut 5 bases from V and 1 base from J, with 6 bases between. CDR1 and CDR2 from the germline V gene are MNHEY and SMNVEV (reference sequence). CDR3 sequence reads: CASSGLSYNEQFF. The CDR3 region has the DNA TGTGCCAGCAGTGGCTTATCCTACAATGAGCAGTTCTTC.

The V call is TRBV4-3, the J call TRBJ2-5; 12 nucleotides align to TRBD2. This CDR3 has 20 amino acids. J lost 2 bases, V lost 3 bases, and 16 bases had no gene match. Per germline, CDR1 LGHNA and CDR2 YSLEER. CDR3 residues: CASSQGSWPSGGAVQETQYF. DNA of the CDR3: TGCGCCAGCAGCCAGGGTTCCTGGCCTAGCGGGGGGGCGGTACAAGAGACCCAGTACTTC.